This TCR beta chain was sequenced during a study of cytomegalovirus exposure and HLA in healthy donors. The CDR3 has 16 amino acids. V lost 4 bases to trimming and J lost 1 base, with 18 bases between them. Germline V gives CDR1 SGHRS, CDR2 YFSETQ. This clone appeared a single time. The protocol was immunoSEQ multiplex PCR, while the TCRdb copy is restricted to in-frame clones and leaves out a portion. This repertoire shows fewer than 400,000 clones, 88% found once; its top ten account for more than 0.95%. The genes are TRBV5-1 and TRBJ2-7, with D tentatively TRBD1 (7 bases). The clonotype was recovered from a man aged 25-40 years in good health and CMV-seronegative. The sample was PBMCs. The CDR3: CASSPRARGVSYEQYF. The CDR3 DNA reads TGCGCCAGCAGCCCTAGGGCCAGGGGGGTATCCTACGAGCAGTACTTC.